This TCR beta chain is drawn from a study of OX40 agonist ivuxolimab in advanced cancers. Assay: immunoSEQ multiplex PCR; the TCRdb copy retains only in-frame clones and omits some. The sample has roughly 45,000 clones, approximately 83% seen once. Patients with autoimmune history or systemic immunosuppression were excluded. Baseline, cycle 4 day 1, and cycle 7 day 1 were the blood sampling points. This clone was seen only once. This sample comprised CD4+ or CD8+ T cells sorted from blood, obtained in a trial of the OX40 agonist ivuxolimab. The clonotype originates from an adult with an advanced solid tumor such as melanoma, head and neck, liver or kidney cancer.

CDR3 coding DNA: TGTGCCAGCAGCTTAGGTTGGACTAGCGGGGGGCACGACTACAATGAGCAGTTCTTC. It yields the protein CASSLGWTSGGHDYNEQFF. The V gene is TRBV11-3, the J gene TRBJ2-1, with TRBD2 matching 14 bases. The CDR3 covers 19 residues. V trimming: 1 base; J trimming: 3 bases; junction bases outside the gene matches: 8. The germline V gene encodes CDR1 SGHNT and CDR2 YENEEA.